The following is a TCR beta chain sequence with its context. The data were taken from a study of blood T cell repertoires in COVID-19. As for the study in general: Spain, Italy and the United States supplied samples that represented acute and convalescent COVID-19. T cells, B-cell-depleted T cells, or PBMCs supplied cDNA or gDNA.

Living in 24 US areas, the participants were between 18 and 89 years of age. The CDR3 has 11 residues. CDR1 is WNHNN, CDR2 SYGVQD, per germline (reference sequence). Trimming removed 4 bases at V and 7 bases at J, with 8 bases between. In the source study's methods: By means of reference gene primer amplification, nucleated cell counts were estimated. Data came from immunoSEQ multiplex PCR; TCRdb stores just in-frame clones and leaves some out. That table furnishes V, J and clone size, whereas the DNA furnished D and trimming. The profile shows a few hundred thousand clones, about nine tenths of them singletons.

Material: PBMCs or T cells enriched from blood (not recorded which). The origin of this receptor is a woman aged 25 to 45 who had been exposed to COVID-19. This chain connects TRBV10-1 to TRBJ2-7; D is possibly TRBD2 (5 bases). The CDR3 DNA reads as TGCGCCAGCAGTGTAGAGGGTGAGCAGTACTTC. This encodes CASSVEGEQYF.